The clone carrying this T cell receptor beta chain was detected a few times. Its antigen is still unknown. Germline assignment: CDR1 LNHDA and CDR2 SQIVND (reference sequence). The CDR3 sequence is 14 residues long. Trimming shortened V by 1 base and J by 3 bases, and 7 bases separated the two germline ends. TCRdb used MiXCR to reprocess the reads, holding one entry per CDR3 protein. The table shows around 900,000 distinct CDR3 sequences, with roughly 30% occurring only once. The data originate from a study of T cell repertoires in cytomegalovirus infection. The study's findings and limits: HLA-C-restricted TCR beta clonotypes specific for CMV led the ex vivo response.

The input for sequencing was cultured CD8+ T cells from PBMCs, taken from culture after CMV antigen stimulation. The rearrangement joins TRBV19 to TRBJ2-1; D gene ambiguous. This receptor was obtained from a human donor in good health (CMV status not recorded). Some clones in this sample may be carry-over from other donors' samples. CDR3 residues: CASSIGLGYNEQFF. Here the CDR3 DNA reads TGTGCCAGTAGTATAGGGTTGGGCTACAATGAGCAGTTCTTC.